This T cell receptor (beta chain) was recovered during a study of Ad26.COV2.S vaccination and SARS-CoV-2 variants. Study-wide context: Donor was one of the participants in the Ad26.COV2.S arm of the COV1001 trial.

Notes on the study in general: In TCR breadth and depth analyses, total T cell responses may have been underestimated. Individuals receiving vaccine had higher spike-specific TCR breadth than placebo recipients did.

CDR1 is SQVTM and CDR2 is ANQGSEA in the germline V gene. This CDR3 comprises 16 residues. The ends were cut back, 7 bases at V and 0 bases at J, with 19 bases in the middle. Treatment in this sample: approximately 18 received Ad26.COV2.S at low or high dose, single or two shots; roughly five received placebo; per-sample allocation not given. Material that was analyzed had been drawn on day 63 after the first vaccine or placebo injection. About this clone: Its antigen remains unidentified.

The table came from immunoSEQ multiplex PCR; TCRdb's copy has only in-frame clones and leaves some out. The repertoire holds around 400,000 clones, with 89% as singletons. The material was peripheral blood, obtained in a trial of Ad26.COV2.S vaccine versus placebo. The chain carries TRBV29-1 and TRBJ2-1; possibly TRBD2 for D (5 bases). The sequence was collected from a person aged 18-60 years who received the Ad26.COV2.S COVID-19 vaccine or a placebo. CDR3 sequence reads: CSAARTSGSSYNEQFF. CDR3 DNA sequence: TGCAGCGCCGCTCGTACTAGTGGGAGCTCCTACAATGAGCAGTTCTTC.